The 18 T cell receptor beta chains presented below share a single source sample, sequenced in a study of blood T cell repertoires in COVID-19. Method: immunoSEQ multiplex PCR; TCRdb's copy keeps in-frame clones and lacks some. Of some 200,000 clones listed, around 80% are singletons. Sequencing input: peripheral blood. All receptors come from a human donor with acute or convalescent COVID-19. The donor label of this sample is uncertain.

For the CDR3, the DNA is TGTGCCACCAGTGACCCCCGGACAACCAAAAACATTCAGTACTTC. Translating gives CATSDPRTTKNIQYF. The chain carries TRBV24-1 and TRBJ2-4; D possibly corresponds to TRBD1 (5 bases). Germline loops: CDR1 KGHDR, CDR2 SFDVKD. This CDR3 has 15 amino acids. V was cut by 4 bases and J by 2 bases, with 11 bases left in between.

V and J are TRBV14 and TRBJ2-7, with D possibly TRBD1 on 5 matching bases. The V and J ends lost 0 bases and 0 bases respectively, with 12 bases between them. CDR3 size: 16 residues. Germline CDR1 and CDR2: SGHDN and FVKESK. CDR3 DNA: TGTGCCAGCAGCCAAGAGGCAGGGCACCCCTCCTACGAGCAGTACTTC. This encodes CASSQEAGHPSYEQYF. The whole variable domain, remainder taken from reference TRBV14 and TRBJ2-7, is EAGVTQFPSHSVIEKGQTVTLRCDPISGHDNLYWYRRVMGKEIKFLLHFVKESKQDESGMPNNRFLAERTGGTYSTLKVQPAELEDSGVYFCASSQEAGHPSYEQYFGPGTRLTVT.

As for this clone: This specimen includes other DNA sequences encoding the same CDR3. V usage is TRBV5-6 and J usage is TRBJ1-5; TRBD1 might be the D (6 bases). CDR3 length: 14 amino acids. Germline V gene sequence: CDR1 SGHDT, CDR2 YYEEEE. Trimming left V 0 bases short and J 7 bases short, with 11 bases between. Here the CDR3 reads CASSLGGLGQPQHF. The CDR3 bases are TGTGCCAGCAGCTTGGGGGGGCTCGGGCAGCCCCAGCATTTT.

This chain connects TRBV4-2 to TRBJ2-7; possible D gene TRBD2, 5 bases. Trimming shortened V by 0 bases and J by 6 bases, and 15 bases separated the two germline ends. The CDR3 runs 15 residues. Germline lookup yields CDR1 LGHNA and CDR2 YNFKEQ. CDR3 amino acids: CASSQEGSLEGEQYF. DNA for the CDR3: TGTGCCAGCAGCCAAGAGGGTTCCCTTGAGGGCGAGCAGTACTTC.

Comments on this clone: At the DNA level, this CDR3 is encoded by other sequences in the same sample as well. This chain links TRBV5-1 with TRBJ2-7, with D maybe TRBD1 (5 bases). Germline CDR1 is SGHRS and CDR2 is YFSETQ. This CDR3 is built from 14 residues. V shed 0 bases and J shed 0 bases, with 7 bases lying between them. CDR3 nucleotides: TGCGCCAGCAGCTTGGGGCAGGGCTCCTACGAGCAGTACTTC. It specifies CASSLGQGSYEQYF.

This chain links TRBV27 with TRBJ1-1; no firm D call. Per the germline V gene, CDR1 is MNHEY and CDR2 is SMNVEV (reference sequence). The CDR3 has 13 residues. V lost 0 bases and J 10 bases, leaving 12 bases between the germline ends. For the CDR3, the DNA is TGTGCCAGCAGTTTATCGTTCAGGAGGCGAGCTTTCTTT. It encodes CASSLSFRRRAFF.

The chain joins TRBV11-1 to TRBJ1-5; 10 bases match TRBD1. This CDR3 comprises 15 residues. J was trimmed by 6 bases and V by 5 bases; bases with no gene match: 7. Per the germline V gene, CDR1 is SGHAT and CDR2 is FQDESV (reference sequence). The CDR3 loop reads CASSPGTGVSQPQHF. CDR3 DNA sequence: TGTGCCAGCAGCCCCGGGACAGGGGTCTCTCAGCCCCAGCATTTT.

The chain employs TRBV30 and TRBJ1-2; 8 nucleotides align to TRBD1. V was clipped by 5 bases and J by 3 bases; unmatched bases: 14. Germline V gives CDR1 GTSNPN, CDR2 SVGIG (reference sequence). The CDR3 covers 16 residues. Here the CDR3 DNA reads TGTGCCTGGCTAAAGGGCAGGGGGCGCCCGGACTATGGCTACACCTTC. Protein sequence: CAWLKGRGRPDYGYTF.

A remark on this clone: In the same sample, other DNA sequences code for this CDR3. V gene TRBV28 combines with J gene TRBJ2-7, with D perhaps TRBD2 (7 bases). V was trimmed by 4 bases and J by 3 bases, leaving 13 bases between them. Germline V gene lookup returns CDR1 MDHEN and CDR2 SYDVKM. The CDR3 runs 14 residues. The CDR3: CASSSPGGLYEQYF. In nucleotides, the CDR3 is TGTGCCAGCAGTTCCCCGGGGGGCCTCTACGAGCAGTACTTC.

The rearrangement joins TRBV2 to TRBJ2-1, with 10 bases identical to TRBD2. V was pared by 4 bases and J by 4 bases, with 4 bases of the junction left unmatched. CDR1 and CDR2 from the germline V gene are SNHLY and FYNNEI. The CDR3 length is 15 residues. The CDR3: CASSAGTSEYNEQFF. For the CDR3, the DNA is TGTGCCAGCAGTGCCGGGACTAGCGAATACAATGAGCAGTTCTTC.

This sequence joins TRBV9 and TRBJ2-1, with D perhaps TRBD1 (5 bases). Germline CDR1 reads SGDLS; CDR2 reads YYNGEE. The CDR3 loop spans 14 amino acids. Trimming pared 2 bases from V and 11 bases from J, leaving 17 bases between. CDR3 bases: TGTGCCAGCAGCGTCTCGGACATGGTTTTTCAGCAGTTCTTC. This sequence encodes CASSVSDMVFQQFF.

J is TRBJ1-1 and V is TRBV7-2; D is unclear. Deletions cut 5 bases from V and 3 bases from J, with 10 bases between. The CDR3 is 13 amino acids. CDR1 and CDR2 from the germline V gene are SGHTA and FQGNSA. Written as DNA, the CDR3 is TGTGCCAGCAGCCCTACCCTACACACTGAAGCTTTCTTT. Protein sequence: CASSPTLHTEAFF.

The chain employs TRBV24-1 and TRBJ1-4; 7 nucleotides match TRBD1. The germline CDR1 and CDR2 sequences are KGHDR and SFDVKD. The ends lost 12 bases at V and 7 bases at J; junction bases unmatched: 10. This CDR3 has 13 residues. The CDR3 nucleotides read TGTGCCCCACTACGAGGGGGCCCTGAAAAACTGTTTTTT. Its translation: CAPLRGGPEKLFF.

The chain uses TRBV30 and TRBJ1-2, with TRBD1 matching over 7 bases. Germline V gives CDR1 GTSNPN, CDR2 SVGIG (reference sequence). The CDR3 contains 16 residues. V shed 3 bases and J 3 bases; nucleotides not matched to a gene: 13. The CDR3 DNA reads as TGTGCCTGGAGCTCCGCATTCCAGGGGGTCTACTATGGCTACACCTTC. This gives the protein CAWSSAFQGVYYGYTF.

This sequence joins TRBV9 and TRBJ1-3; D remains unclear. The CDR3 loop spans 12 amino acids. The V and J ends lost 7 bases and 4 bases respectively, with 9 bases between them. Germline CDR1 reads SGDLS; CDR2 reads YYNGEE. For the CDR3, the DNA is TGTGCCAGCGCCTGGCCGGGAAACACCATATATTTT. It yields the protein CASAWPGNTIYF.

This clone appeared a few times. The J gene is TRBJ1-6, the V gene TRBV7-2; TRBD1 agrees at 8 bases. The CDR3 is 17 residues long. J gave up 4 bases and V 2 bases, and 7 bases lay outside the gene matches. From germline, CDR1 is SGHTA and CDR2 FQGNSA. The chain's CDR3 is CASSLRGDRSYNSPLHF. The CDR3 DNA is TGTGCCAGCAGCTTAAGGGGGGACAGGTCTTATAATTCACCCCTCCACTTT.

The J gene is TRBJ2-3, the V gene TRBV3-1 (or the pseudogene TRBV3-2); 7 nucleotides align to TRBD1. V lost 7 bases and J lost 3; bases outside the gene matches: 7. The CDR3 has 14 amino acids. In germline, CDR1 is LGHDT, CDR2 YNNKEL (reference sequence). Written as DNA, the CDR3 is TGTGCCAGCAATTCCTGGGACAGTACAGATACGCAGTATTTT. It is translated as CASNSWDSTDTQYF.

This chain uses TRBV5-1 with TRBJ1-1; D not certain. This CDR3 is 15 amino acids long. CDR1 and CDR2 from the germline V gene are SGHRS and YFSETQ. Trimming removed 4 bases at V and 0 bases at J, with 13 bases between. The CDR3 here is CASSRQSGMNTEAFF. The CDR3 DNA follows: TGCGCCAGCAGCAGGCAGTCGGGTATGAACACTGAAGCTTTCTTT.